The T cell receptor beta chain described here comes from a study of cytomegalovirus exposure and HLA in healthy donors. Study outcomes and limitations: Segments of the TCR beta V type were, in most cases, productive about 87% or about 30% of the time in an earlier analysis.

Only one count was recorded for this clone. The antigen remains unidentified. 13 Jbeta primers and 60 Vbeta primers were used for the PCR. TCRdb's table, derived via immunoSEQ multiplex PCR, lists solely in-frame clones and lacks some. The sample consists of about 130,000 clones, roughly 70% of them appearing once. The J segment lost 3 bases and the V segment lost 4 bases, leaving 13 bases of the junction unmatched. This CDR3 comprises 17 residues. Germline V gene sequence: CDR1 SGDLS, CDR2 YYNGEE. The TCR was taken from a man between 18 and 29 years old in good health and CMV-seropositive. Sequenced input: PBMCs. The J gene is TRBJ2-7, the V gene TRBV9; 10 bases are a match to TRBD2. The CDR3, as DNA: TGTGCCAGCAGCCCCCAATCCCCTAGCGGGAGCGTCTACGAGCAGTACTTC. As protein: CASSPQSPSGSVYEQYF.